This is a list of T cell receptor beta chains from one sample in a study of T cell responses to AZD1222 COVID-19 vaccine. This table comes from immunoSEQ multiplex PCR, and its TCRdb copy is limited to in-frame clones, with some not included. In the table there are 150,000 to 200,000 clones, around 90% of which are singletons. The sample was peripheral blood, taken on day 0 of AZD1222 vaccination. These receptors were collected from an adult in good health. The CDR3 runs from the conserved cysteine through the conserved F or W. Fields, in order: clone size, J gene, V gene, D gene, CDR3 protein, CDR3 DNA. D genes are given only for firm matches. Clone sizes are given selectively: once, few, many, or a class where the clone is expanded.

once TRBJ1-5 TRBV6-6 TRBD1 CASSYGGQQPQHF TGTGCCAGCAGTTACGGGGGACAGCAGCCCCAGCATTTT
. TRBJ1-1 TRBV30 . CAWSPIGGPEAFF TGTGCCTGGAGTCCCATTGGGGGGCCTGAAGCTTTCTTT
. TRBJ1-1 TRBV2 . CASSPDRSEAFF TGTGCCAGCAGCCCCGACCGTTCTGAAGCTTTCTTT
. TRBJ2-3 TRBV4-1 . CASSQVGTDTQYF TGCGCCAGCAGCCAAGTAGGCACAGATACGCAGTATTTT
. TRBJ1-1 TRBV19 . CASGGVQGGTEAFF TGTGCCAGTGGAGGGGTGCAGGGAGGAACTGAAGCTTTCTTT
. TRBJ2-7 TRBV4-3 . CASSQGAGTYEQYF TGCGCCAGCAGCCAGGGGGCAGGAACCTACGAGCAGTACTTC
. TRBJ2-3 TRBV20-1 . CSGSARDTQYF TGCAGTGGATCGGCGCGGGATACGCAGTATTTT
. TRBJ2-7 TRBV19 TRBD1 CASSSGQGLYEQYF TGTGCCAGTAGTTCCGGACAGGGACTCTACGAGCAGTACTTC
. TRBJ1-2 TRBV12-3/TRBV12-4 TRBD1 CASSLEGAGGYTF TGTGCCAGCAGTTTAGAGGGGGCGGGAGGCTACACCTTC
. TRBJ1-5 TRBV9 . CASSASPMIGNQPQHF TGTGCCAGCAGCGCCAGTCCCATGATTGGCAATCAGCCCCAGCATTTT
. TRBJ2-7 TRBV2 TRBD2 CASMGGQYEQYF TGTGCCAGCATGGGAGGGCAGTACGAGCAGTACTTC
. TRBJ2-7 TRBV11-2 . CASSPAQGYEQYF TGTGCCAGCAGCCCCGCCCAGGGCTACGAGCAGTACTTC
. TRBJ1-1 TRBV30 . CAGVRGTEAFF TGTGCCGGGGTGCGGGGCACTGAAGCTTTCTTT
. TRBJ2-7 TRBV6-5 TRBD2 CASILAGVREQYF TGTGCCAGCATTCTAGCGGGAGTGCGCGAGCAGTACTTC
. TRBJ2-3 TRBV2 TRBD1 CASKPPGTGGADTQYF TGTGCCAGCAAACCCCCCGGGACAGGGGGCGCCGATACGCAGTATTTT
. TRBJ2-5 TRBV6-2/TRBV6-3 TRBD1 CASSLGTDQETQYF TGTGCCAGCAGTCTCGGGACAGACCAAGAGACCCAGTACTTC
. TRBJ2-2 TRBV28 TRBD2 CASSTPGRDSGNAGVGELFF TGTGCCAGCAGTACCCCGGGGAGGGATAGCGGGAACGCAGGGGTCGGGGAGCTGTTTTTT
. TRBJ1-5 TRBV6-1 . CASSEALPPSPDLF TGTGCCAGCAGTGAAGCGCTTCCCCCAAGCCCCGACTTGTTT
. TRBJ2-1 TRBV6-6 . CASTEGPPRGEQFF TGTGCCAGCACCGAGGGGCCCCCGAGGGGTGAGCAGTTCTTC
. TRBJ2-5 TRBV5-4 TRBD2 CASSPGTSGGETQYF TGTGCCAGCAGCCCCGGGACTAGCGGGGGGGAGACCCAGTACTTC
few TRBJ1-5 TRBV28 . CASSGGPKYSNQPQHF TGTGCCAGCTCGGGGGGGCCAAAGTATAGCAATCAGCCCCAGCATTTT
. TRBJ1-5 TRBV30 TRBD1 CAWDRGNQPQHF TGTGCCTGGGACAGGGGCAATCAGCCCCAGCATTTT
. TRBJ2-6 TRBV7-2 . CASSLVLGTVLTF TGTGCCAGCAGCTTAGTCCTCGGCACCGTCCTGACTTTC
once TRBJ1-1 TRBV30 TRBD1 CAWSVGTVNTEAFF TGTGCCTGGAGTGTAGGGACAGTCAACACTGAAGCTTTCTTT
medium-sized TRBJ2-3 TRBV6-4 TRBD2 CASSDSAGGSTDTQYF TGTGCCAGCAGTGACTCAGCGGGGGGGAGCACAGATACGCAGTATTTT
. TRBJ2-7 TRBV7-2 . CASSPPPLGSEQYF TGTGCCAGCAGCCCCCCTCCTCTGGGCAGCGAGCAGTACTTC
. TRBJ1-3 TRBV27 . CASSRDFLSGNTIYF TGTGCCAGCAGTCGCGACTTTCTCTCTGGAAACACCATATATTTT
. TRBJ1-6 TRBV19 . CASSMSSSPLHF TGTGCCAGTAGTATGTCGTCTTCACCCCTCCACTTT
. TRBJ1-2 TRBV13 . CASSSGTQLNYGYTF TGTGCCAGCTCCTCCGGGACGCAGCTGAACTATGGCTACACCTTC
. TRBJ2-7 TRBV28 . CASTKPRDTLFYEQYF TGTGCCAGCACCAAACCCCGGGACACCTTATTCTACGAGCAGTACTTC
. TRBJ1-5 TRBV2 TRBD1 CASSNRGWQPQHF TGTGCCAGCAGCAACAGGGGATGGCAGCCCCAGCATTTT
. TRBJ1-6 TRBV7-9 . CASSSRPGVVSPLHF TGTGCCAGCAGCTCGAGGCCAGGGGTGGTTTCACCCCTCCACTTT
. TRBJ2-2 TRBV29-1 . CSVELGGRSGELFF TGCAGCGTTGAATTAGGGGGGAGATCCGGGGAGCTGTTTTTT
. TRBJ1-5 TRBV5-6 TRBD1 CASSGPGQGGQPQHF TGTGCCAGCAGCGGACCGGGACAGGGGGGACAGCCCCAGCATTTT
. TRBJ1-2 TRBV29-1 . CSVVGLGVEGYTF TGCAGCGTTGTGGGTCTGGGGGTGGAAGGCTACACCTTC
. TRBJ1-1 TRBV4-2 TRBD1 CASSQGTGIEAFF TGTGCCAGCAGCCAAGGGACAGGGATTGAAGCTTTCTTT
once TRBJ2-3 TRBV4-3 . CASSQDAGAGTQYF TGCGCCAGCAGCCAAGACGCGGGGGCGGGAACGCAGTATTTT
. TRBJ2-7 TRBV5-1 . CASSLEKGFSYEQYF TGCGCCAGCAGCTTAGAGAAGGGCTTCTCCTACGAGCAGTACTTC
. TRBJ2-1 TRBV5-8 . CASSRTGYGGEQFF TGTGCCAGCAGCCGGACAGGTTACGGGGGGGAGCAGTTCTTC
. TRBJ1-1 TRBV11-2 TRBD1 CASSLGRTGRTEAFF TGTGCCAGCAGCTTAGGTCGGACAGGGAGGACTGAAGCTTTCTTT
. TRBJ1-2 TRBV5-5 . CASSSDPRRGYTF TGTGCCAGCAGCTCGGACCCCCGACGTGGCTACACCTTC
. TRBJ1-3 TRBV9 . CASSVDRSSGNTIYF TGTGCCAGCAGCGTAGACAGGAGCTCTGGAAACACCATATATTTT
. TRBJ1-6 TRBV5-6 TRBD1 CASSLWGTGASPLHF TGTGCCAGCAGCTTGTGGGGGACAGGGGCTTCACCCCTCCACTTT
. TRBJ1-1 TRBV19 . CASTQGNTEAFF TGTGCCAGTACCCAGGGGAACACTGAAGCTTTCTTT
few TRBJ1-3 TRBV6-1 . CASSDQGGNTIYF TGTGCCAGCAGTGACCAAGGGGGGAACACCATATATTTT
few TRBJ1-1 TRBV12-3/TRBV12-4 TRBD1 CASITQGVEAFF TGTGCCAGCATAACCCAGGGGGTTGAAGCTTTCTTT
. TRBJ1-1 TRBV19 . CASSPPPGLEAFF TGTGCCAGTAGTCCGCCGCCGGGACTTGAAGCTTTCTTT
. TRBJ1-2 TRBV5-1 TRBD1 CASSLGTGGQGYTF TGCGCCAGCAGCTTGGGAACAGGGGGACAGGGCTACACCTTC
few TRBJ1-6 TRBV18 . CASSPAPPYNSPLHF TGTGCCAGCTCACCAGCGCCGCCCTATAATTCACCCCTCCACTTT
. TRBJ1-2 TRBV25-1 . CASSGDGRDYGYTF TGTGCCAGCAGTGGAGATGGCAGGGACTATGGCTACACCTTC